This entry describes one T cell receptor beta chain. TCRdb keeps only in-frame clones here, not all; method: immunoSEQ multiplex PCR. In the table there are about 1.5 million clones, about 98% of which are singletons. This record belongs to a study of shared clonotypes between healthy human individuals. Germline CDR1 SGHNT, CDR2 YENEEA. The CDR3 contains 15 residues. V dropped 5 bases and J dropped 2 bases, with 12 bases sitting between them. The sequence derives from a man aged 25-45 years in good health. V and J are TRBV11-3 and TRBJ2-2; weak D call: TRBD2 (6 bases). The sequencing input was naive CD4+ T cells sorted from blood. As to subset: CD45RA+ positively selected. The CDR3 sequence: CASSAVGTNTGELFF. The CDR3 DNA sequence: TGTGCCAGCAGCGCGGTCGGGACTAACACCGGGGAGCTGTTTTTT. Using reference TRBV11-3 and TRBJ2-2 for the parts outside the CDR3, the full variable domain is EAGVVQSPRYKIIEKKQPVAFWCNPISGHNTLYWYLQNLGQGPELLIRYENEEAVDDSQLPKDRFSAERLKGVDSTLKIQPAELGDSAVYLCASSAVGTNTGELFFGEGSRLTVL.